This T cell receptor beta chain was identified in a study of blood T cell repertoires in COVID-19. Repertoires were generated with immunoSEQ multiplex PCR, while TCRdb's copy carries only in-frame clones and drops some. The sample has about 16,000 clones, 70% to 90% seen once. The ends lost 8 bases at V and 4 bases at J; junction bases unmatched: 8. Germline CDR1 reads SGHAT; CDR2 reads FQNNGV. The CDR3 is 14 amino acids. Sequenced sample: peripheral blood. V usage is TRBV11-2 and J usage is TRBJ2-5, with 9 bases aligning to TRBD2. This clonotype was obtained from an elderly woman with COVID-19, enrolled during active disease. The CDR3 DNA sequence: TGTGCCAGCGATCCGAGCGGGGGGCGAGAGACCCAGTACTTC. Translation gives CASDPSGGRETQYF. Full variable domain (outside the CDR3, taken from reference TRBV11-2 and TRBJ2-5): EAGVAQSPRYKIIEKRQSVAFWCNPISGHATLYWYQQILGQGPKLLIQFQNNGVVDDSQLPKDRFSAERLKGVDSTLKIQPAKLEDSAVYLCASDPSGGRETQYFGPGTRLLVL.